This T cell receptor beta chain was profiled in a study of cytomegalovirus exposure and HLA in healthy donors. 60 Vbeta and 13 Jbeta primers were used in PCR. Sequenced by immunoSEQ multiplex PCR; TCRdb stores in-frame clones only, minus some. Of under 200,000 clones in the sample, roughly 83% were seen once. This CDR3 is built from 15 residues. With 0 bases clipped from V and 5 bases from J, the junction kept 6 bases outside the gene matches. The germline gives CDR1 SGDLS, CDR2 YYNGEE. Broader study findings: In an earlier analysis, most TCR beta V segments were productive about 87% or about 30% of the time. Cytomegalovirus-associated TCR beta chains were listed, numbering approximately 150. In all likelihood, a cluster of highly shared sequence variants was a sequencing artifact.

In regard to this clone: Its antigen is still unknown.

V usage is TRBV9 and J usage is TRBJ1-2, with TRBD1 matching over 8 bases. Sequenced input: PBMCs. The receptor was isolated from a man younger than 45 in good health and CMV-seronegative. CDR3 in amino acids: CASSVDIGTGYGYTF. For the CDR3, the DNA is TGTGCCAGCAGCGTAGATATAGGGACAGGATATGGCTACACCTTC.